This T cell receptor (beta chain) appears in the sequencing data of a study of blood T cell repertoires in COVID-19. About the research overall: Specimens from acute and convalescent COVID-19 originated in the United States, Italy and Spain. PBMCs, B-cell-depleted T cells, or T cells were the source of the cDNA or gDNA that made up the material.

Authors' analysis steps: The authors estimated nucleated cell counts from reference gene primer amplification. Generated by immunoSEQ multiplex PCR, the TCRdb table keeps only in-frame clones and is missing some. Clone size and V and J calls were adopted from that table, with D and trimming inferred from the DNA. Of 84,000 or so clones in the sample, 60% to 80% were seen once. This CDR3 has 14 residues. Germline V lookup: CDR1 KGHSH, CDR2 LQKENI. The V and J ends lost 3 bases and 5 bases respectively, with 13 bases between them. This TCR was recovered from a man in his fifties or sixties with COVID-19, enrolled during active disease. The chain recombines TRBV18 with TRBJ1-1; tentative D call: TRBD1 (5 bases). Sequenced: peripheral blood. CDR3: CASSPEGRGTEAFF. The CDR3 coding sequence is TGTGCCAGCTCACCGGAGGGGAGAGGGACTGAAGCTTTCTTT.